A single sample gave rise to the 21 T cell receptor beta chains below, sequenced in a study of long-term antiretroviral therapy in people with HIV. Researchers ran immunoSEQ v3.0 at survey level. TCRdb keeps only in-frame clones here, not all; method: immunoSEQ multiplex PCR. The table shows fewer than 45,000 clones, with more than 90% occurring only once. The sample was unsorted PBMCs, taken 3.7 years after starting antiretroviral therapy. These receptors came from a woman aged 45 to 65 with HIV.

The CDR3: CASSLGHNQETQYF. DNA for the CDR3: TGTGCCAGCAGCCTGGGACACAACCAAGAGACCCAGTACTTC. The chain is built from TRBV6-5 and TRBJ2-5, with D tentatively TRBD1 (6 bases). The V gene lost 6 bases and the J gene lost 0 bases, with 11 bases spanning the gap. Germline V CDR1 and CDR2: MNHEY, SVGAGI. CDR3 length: 14 residues.

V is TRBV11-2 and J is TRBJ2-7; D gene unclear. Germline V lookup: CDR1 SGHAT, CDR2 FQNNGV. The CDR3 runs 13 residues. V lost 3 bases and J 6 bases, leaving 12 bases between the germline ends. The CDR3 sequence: CASSFLLASEQYF. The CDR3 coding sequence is TGTGCCAGCAGCTTTCTGTTGGCCAGCGAGCAGTACTTC.

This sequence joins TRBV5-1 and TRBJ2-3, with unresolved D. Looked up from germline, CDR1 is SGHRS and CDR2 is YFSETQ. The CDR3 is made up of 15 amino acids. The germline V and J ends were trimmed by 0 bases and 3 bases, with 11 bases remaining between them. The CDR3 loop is CASSLDSRPTDTQYF. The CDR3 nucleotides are TGCGCCAGCAGCTTGGACAGCAGGCCTACAGATACGCAGTATTTT.

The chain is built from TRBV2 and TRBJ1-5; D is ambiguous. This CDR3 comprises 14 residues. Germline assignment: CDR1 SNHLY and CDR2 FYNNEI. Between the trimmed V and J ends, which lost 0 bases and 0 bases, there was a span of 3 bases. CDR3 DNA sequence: TGTGCCAGCAGTGAAGCCTATAGCAATCAGCCCCAGCATTTT. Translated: CASSEAYSNQPQHF.

CDR3 sequence: CASSPWTGGSGNTIYF. The DNA of the CDR3 is TGTGCCAGCAGCCCCTGGACAGGAGGCTCTGGAAACACCATATATTTT. The J gene is TRBJ1-3, the V gene TRBV7-2, with 7 bases matching TRBD1. Germline CDR1 reads SGHTA; CDR2 reads FQGNSA. This CDR3 is built from 16 residues. V dropped 5 bases and J dropped 0; count of bases not matched to a gene: 7.

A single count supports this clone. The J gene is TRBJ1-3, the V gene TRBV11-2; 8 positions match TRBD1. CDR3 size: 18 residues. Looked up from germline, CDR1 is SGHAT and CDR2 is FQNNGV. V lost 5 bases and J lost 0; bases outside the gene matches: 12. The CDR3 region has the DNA TGTGCCAGCAGCATAGGGGACAGGCGATTCCTCTCTGGAAACACCATATATTTT. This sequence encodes CASSIGDRRFLSGNTIYF. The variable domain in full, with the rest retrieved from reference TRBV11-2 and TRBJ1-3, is EAGVAQSPRYKIIEKRQSVAFWCNPISGHATLYWYQQILGQGPKLLIQFQNNGVVDDSQLPKDRFSAERLKGVDSTLKIQPAKLEDSAVYLCASSIGDRRFLSGNTIYFGEGSWLTVV.

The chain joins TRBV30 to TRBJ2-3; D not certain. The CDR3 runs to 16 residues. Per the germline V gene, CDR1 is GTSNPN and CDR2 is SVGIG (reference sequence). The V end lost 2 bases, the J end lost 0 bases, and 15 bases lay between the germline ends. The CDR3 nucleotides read TGTGCCTGGAGTCCTTTCCGTGGGCAGAGCACAGATACGCAGTATTTT. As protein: CAWSPFRGQSTDTQYF.

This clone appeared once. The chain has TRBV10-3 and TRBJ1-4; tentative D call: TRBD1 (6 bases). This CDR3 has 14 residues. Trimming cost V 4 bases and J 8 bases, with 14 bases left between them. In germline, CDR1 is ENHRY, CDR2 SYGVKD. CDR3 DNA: TGTGCCATCAGTGCGGACAGTTTGGGGGAAAAACTGTTTTTT. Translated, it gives CAISADSLGEKLFF.

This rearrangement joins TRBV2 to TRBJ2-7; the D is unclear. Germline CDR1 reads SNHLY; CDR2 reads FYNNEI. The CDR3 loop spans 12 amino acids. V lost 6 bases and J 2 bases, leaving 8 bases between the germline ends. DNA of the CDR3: TGTGCCAGCAGGACACAAACCTACGAGCAGTACTTC. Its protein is CASRTQTYEQYF.

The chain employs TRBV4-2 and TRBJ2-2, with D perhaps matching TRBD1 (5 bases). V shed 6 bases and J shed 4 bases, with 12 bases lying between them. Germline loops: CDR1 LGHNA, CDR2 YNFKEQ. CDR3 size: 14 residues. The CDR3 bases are TGTGCCAGCAGACAGACAGTGAGCACCGGGGAGCTGTTTTTT. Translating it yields CASRQTVSTGELFF.

The CDR3 loop is CASKGDSGTDTQYF. The CDR3, as DNA: TGTGCCAGCAAAGGTGACAGTGGCACAGATACGCAGTATTTT. V gene TRBV4-2 combines with J gene TRBJ2-3; possibly TRBD1 for D (5 bases). Trimming removed 7 bases from V and 1 base from J, with 12 bases in between. The CDR3 runs to 14 residues. Germline CDR1 reads LGHNA; CDR2 reads YNFKEQ.

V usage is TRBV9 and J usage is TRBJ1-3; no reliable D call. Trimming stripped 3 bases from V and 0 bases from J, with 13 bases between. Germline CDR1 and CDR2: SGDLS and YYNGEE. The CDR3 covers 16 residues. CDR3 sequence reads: CASSDDPSNSGNTIYF. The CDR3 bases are TGTGCCAGCAGCGATGACCCCTCGAACTCTGGAAACACCATATATTTT. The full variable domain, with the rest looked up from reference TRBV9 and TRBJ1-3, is DSGVTQTPKHLITATGQRVTLRCSPRSGDLSVYWYQQSLDQGLQFLIQYYNGEERAKGNILERFSAQQFPDLHSELNLSSLELGDSALYFCASSDDPSNSGNTIYFGEGSWLTVV.

This CDR3 is CASSVVAGHYGYTF. The CDR3 DNA is TGTGCCAGCAGTGTTGTGGCAGGGCACTATGGCTACACCTTC. The rearrangement joins TRBV6-1 to TRBJ1-2; perhaps TRBD1 as D (5 bases). The V gene lost 4 bases and the J gene lost 3 bases, with 12 bases spanning the gap. The CDR3 has 14 amino acids. Germline loops: CDR1 MNHNS, CDR2 SASEGT.

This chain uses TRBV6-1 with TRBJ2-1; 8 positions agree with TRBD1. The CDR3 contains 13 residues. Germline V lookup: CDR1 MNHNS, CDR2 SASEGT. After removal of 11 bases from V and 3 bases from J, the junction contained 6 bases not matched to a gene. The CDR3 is CAGGQGFYNEQFF. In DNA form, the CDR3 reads TGTGCCGGCGGACAGGGATTCTACAATGAGCAGTTCTTC.

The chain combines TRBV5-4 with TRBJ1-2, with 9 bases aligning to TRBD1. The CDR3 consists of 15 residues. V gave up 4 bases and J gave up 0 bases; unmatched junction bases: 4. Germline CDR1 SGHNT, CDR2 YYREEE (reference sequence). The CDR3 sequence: CASSQGQGPNYGYTF. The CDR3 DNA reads TGTGCCAGCAGCCAGGGACAGGGCCCTAACTATGGCTACACCTTC.

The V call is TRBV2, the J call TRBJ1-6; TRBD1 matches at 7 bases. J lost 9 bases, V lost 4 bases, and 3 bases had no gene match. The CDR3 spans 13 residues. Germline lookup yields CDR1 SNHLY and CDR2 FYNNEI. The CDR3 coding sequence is TGTGCCAGCAGTGTCGGACAGGCTTCACCCCTCCACTTT. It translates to CASSVGQASPLHF.

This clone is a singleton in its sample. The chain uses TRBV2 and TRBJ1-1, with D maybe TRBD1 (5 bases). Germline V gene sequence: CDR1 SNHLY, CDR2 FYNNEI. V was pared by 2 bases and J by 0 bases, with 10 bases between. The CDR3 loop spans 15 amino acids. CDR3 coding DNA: TGTGCCAGCAGTGAAACCGGGACGGTGAACACTGAAGCTTTCTTT. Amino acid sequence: CASSETGTVNTEAFF.

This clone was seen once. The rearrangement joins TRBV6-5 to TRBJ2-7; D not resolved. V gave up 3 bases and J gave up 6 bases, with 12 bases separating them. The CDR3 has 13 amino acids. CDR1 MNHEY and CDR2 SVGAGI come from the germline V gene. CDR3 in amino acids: CASSYGRAREQYF. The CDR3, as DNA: TGTGCCAGCAGTTATGGACGGGCTCGCGAGCAGTACTTC.

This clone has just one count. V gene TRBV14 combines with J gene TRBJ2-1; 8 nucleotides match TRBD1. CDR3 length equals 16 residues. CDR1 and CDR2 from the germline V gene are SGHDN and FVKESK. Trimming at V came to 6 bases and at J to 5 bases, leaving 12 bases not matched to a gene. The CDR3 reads CASSHHGGTGDNEQFF. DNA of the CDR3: TGTGCCAGCAGTCACCATGGGGGGACAGGTGACAATGAGCAGTTCTTC.

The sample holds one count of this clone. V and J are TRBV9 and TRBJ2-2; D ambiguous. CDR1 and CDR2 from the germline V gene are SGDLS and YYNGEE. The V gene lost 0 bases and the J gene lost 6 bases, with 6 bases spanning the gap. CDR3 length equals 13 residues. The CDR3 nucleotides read TGTGCCAGCAGCGTAGCTTCGGCCGGGGAGCTGTTTTTT. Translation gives CASSVASAGELFF. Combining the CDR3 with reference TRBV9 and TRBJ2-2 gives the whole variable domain DSGVTQTPKHLITATGQRVTLRCSPRSGDLSVYWYQQSLDQGLQFLIQYYNGEERAKGNILERFSAQQFPDLHSELNLSSLELGDSALYFCASSVASAGELFFGEGSRLTVL.

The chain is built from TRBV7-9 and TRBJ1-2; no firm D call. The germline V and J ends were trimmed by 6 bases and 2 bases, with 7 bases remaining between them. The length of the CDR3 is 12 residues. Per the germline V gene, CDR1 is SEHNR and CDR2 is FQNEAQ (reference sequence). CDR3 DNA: TGTGCCAGCAGAGGTCAGAACTATGGCTACACCTTC. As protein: CASRGQNYGYTF.